The clone carrying this T cell receptor (beta chain) occurred many times. Its antigen is currently unknown. The sample comes from a study of early T cells in non-severe SARS-CoV-2 infection. As for the study in general: Unsorted whole-blood RNA was sequenced in bulk, leaving chains unpaired. Whole-study findings and limits: Matching against VDJdb likely underestimated virus-specific expansions, favoring anti-spike CD8.

cDNA molecules, individually, were tagged with unique molecular identifiers. TCRdb reprocessed the 5' RACE reads with MiXCR, giving one entry per CDR3 protein. The table includes about 77,000 distinct CDR3 sequences, more than 9% detected once. This CDR3 comprises 15 residues. The germline V gene has CDR1 MNHNS and CDR2 SASEGT. V dropped 4 bases and J dropped 2; count of bases not matched to a gene: 6. Sequencing was carried out using whole blood. V is TRBV6-1 and J is TRBJ2-7; TRBD1 aligns across 9 bases. The receptor was derived from an adult who was a healthcare worker with PCR-confirmed SARS-CoV-2 infection or an uninfected control (not recorded which). CDR3 sequence (DNA): TGTGCCAGCAGTGTTGACAGGGGGTATCCCTACGAGCAGTACTTC. As protein: CASSVDRGYPYEQYF.